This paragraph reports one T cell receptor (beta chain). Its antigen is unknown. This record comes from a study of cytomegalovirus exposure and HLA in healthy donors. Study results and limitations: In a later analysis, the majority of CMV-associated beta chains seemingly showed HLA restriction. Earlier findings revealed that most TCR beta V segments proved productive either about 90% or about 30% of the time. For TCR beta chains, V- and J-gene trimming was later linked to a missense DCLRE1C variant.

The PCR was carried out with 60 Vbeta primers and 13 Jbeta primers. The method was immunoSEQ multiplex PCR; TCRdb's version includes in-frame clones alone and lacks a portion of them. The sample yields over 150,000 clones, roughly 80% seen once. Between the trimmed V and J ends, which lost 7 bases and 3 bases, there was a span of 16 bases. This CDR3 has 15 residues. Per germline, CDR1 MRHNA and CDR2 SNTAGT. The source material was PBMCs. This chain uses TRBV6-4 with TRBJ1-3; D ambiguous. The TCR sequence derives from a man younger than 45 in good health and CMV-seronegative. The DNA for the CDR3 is TGTGCCAGCAACGCCCCCCAAATACTTGGAAACACCATATATTTT. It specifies CASNAPQILGNTIYF.